A single sample is the source of the 8 T cell receptor beta chains below, sequenced in a study of blood T cell repertoires in COVID-19 (dated by TCRdb to about 2020). Libraries were constructed by the immunoSEQ multiplex PCR assay. Here the immuneACCESS table is served through TCRdb, limited to in-frame sequences with V and J called. Missing clones are a known gap in these copies; in checked studies unresolved V genes cover under half, and the rest lacks a known reason. This sample is represented by 140,000 to 150,000 clones; around nine tenths of them were singletons. Together, the top ten hold over 9.5% of the sample. Specimen: peripheral blood. These receptors were obtained from a man between 60 and 70 years old with active or convalescent COVID-19.

The chain links TRBV28 to TRBJ2-5, with TRBD1 identical over 8 bases. CDR1 is MDHEN and CDR2 is SYDVKM in the germline V gene. The CDR3 totals 14 residues. With V trimmed by 8 bases and J by 1 base, 6 bases remained unmatched. The CDR3 region is CASQGASLQETQYF. DNA of the CDR3: TGTGCCAGCCAGGGGGCGTCCCTCCAAGAGACCCAGTACTTC.

The chain is built from TRBV5-1 and TRBJ2-3; D is ambiguous. CDR3 length: 13 amino acids. Germline V gives CDR1 SGHRS, CDR2 YFSETQ. With 1 base removed from V and 2 bases from J, the gap between germline ends came to 5 bases. The DNA for the CDR3 is TGCGCCAGCAGCTTGACAGTCACAGATACGCAGTATTTT. This codes for CASSLTVTDTQYF.

DNA for the CDR3: TGTGCCAGCAGTCCCAGCCGGGGGAGCAATCAGCCCCAGCATTTT. As protein: CASSPSRGSNQPQHF. The rearrangement links TRBV28 to TRBJ1-5; a weak D match, TRBD1 (5 bases). This CDR3 is 15 amino acids long. The germline gives CDR1 MDHEN, CDR2 SYDVKM. The V end lost 5 bases, the J end lost 1 base, and 12 bases lay between the germline ends.

This clone was counted once. The genes are TRBV7-2 and TRBJ2-7; tentative D call: TRBD2 (5 bases). Looked up from germline, CDR1 is SGHTA and CDR2 is FQGNSA. The CDR3 runs to 17 residues. Between the trimmed V and J ends, which lost 5 bases and 0 bases, there was a span of 20 bases. CDR3: CASSARTGRTSSYEQYF. CDR3 DNA: TGTGCCAGCAGCGCTCGGACTGGACGGACGAGCTCCTACGAGCAGTACTTC.

This clone was counted a single time. The V call is TRBV5-1, the J call TRBJ2-2; 7 nucleotides match TRBD1. V was pared by 4 bases and J by 0 bases, with 6 bases of the junction left unmatched. This CDR3 is 16 amino acids long. Looked up from germline, CDR1 is SGHRS and CDR2 is YFSETQ. The CDR3 loop reads CASSRTGRPNTGELFF. The DNA of the CDR3 is TGCGCCAGCAGCCGGACAGGACGACCGAACACCGGGGAGCTGTTTTTT.

The rearrangement joins TRBV2 to TRBJ1-1; the D gene is possibly TRBD1 (5 bases). The CDR3 is 14 residues long. Trimming removed 5 bases from V and 1 base from J, with 11 bases in between. The germline V gene has CDR1 SNHLY and CDR2 FYNNEI. This CDR3 reads CASSFSTENTEAFF. CDR3 DNA sequence: TGTGCCAGCAGTTTCTCGACAGAGAACACTGAAGCTTTCTTT.

The chain is built from TRBV2 and TRBJ2-3; 10 nucleotides align to TRBD1. V lost 6 bases and J lost 1; bases outside the gene matches: 4. Germline V gene data show CDR1 as SNHLY and CDR2 as FYNNEI. The CDR3 sequence is 15 residues long. The CDR3 sequence is CASSRQGAGTDTQYF. The DNA of the CDR3 is TGTGCCAGCAGCCGACAGGGGGCCGGCACAGATACGCAGTATTTT.

This clone was seen only once. The rearrangement joins TRBV5-4 to TRBJ2-5; 9 nucleotides agree with TRBD1. This CDR3 region has 16 residues. V lost 5 bases and J lost 0; bases outside the gene matches: 8. Germline V gene data show CDR1 as SGHNT and CDR2 as YYREEE (reference sequence). The CDR3 sequence is CASSYGTGQYQETQYF. CDR3 DNA: TGTGCCAGCAGTTACGGGACAGGGCAGTACCAAGAGACCCAGTACTTC.